The 20 T cell receptor beta chains below were found in one sample sequenced in a study of blood T cell repertoires in COVID-19. Some clones are missing from TCRdb's copy, which holds only in-frame ones; the method was immunoSEQ multiplex PCR. The table shows about 120,000 clones, with approximately 90% occurring only once. Source material: peripheral blood. The receptors originated from a human donor in a cohort sampled during active COVID-19.

The V gene is TRBV11-2, the J gene TRBJ2-3; D gene uncertain. CDR1 is SGHAT, CDR2 FQNNGV, per germline. Trimming shortened V by 1 base and J by 4 bases, and 15 bases separated the two germline ends. The CDR3 totals 16 residues. Written as DNA, the CDR3 is TGTGCCAGCAGCTTAGGGCGGTATGACCCGGCAGATACGCAGTATTTT. Its protein product is CASSLGRYDPADTQYF.

J is TRBJ2-3 and V is TRBV4-2; 9 bases agree with TRBD2. The CDR3 consists of 17 residues. Trimming cost V 3 bases and J 4 bases; bases outside gene matches: 11. The V gene's germline CDR1 is LGHNA and CDR2 YNFKEQ. The CDR3: CASSQDTGTSFADTQYF. The CDR3 DNA is TGTGCCAGCAGCCAGGATACCGGGACTAGCTTTGCAGATACGCAGTATTTT.

This chain joins TRBV7-6 and TRBJ2-7, with D tentatively TRBD2 (5 bases). The CDR3 sequence is 14 residues long. CDR1 and CDR2 from the germline V gene are SGHVS and FNYEAQ. V was cut by 5 bases and J by 2 bases, with 13 bases left in between. The CDR3 loop is CASSPTGLTYEQYF. CDR3 DNA sequence: TGTGCCAGCAGCCCCACGGGGTTAACCTACGAGCAGTACTTC.

The V gene is TRBV10-1, the J gene TRBJ1-1; a weak D match, TRBD1 (5 bases). V was pared by 6 bases and J by 4 bases, with 12 bases between. This CDR3 spans 13 amino acids. Per germline, CDR1 WNHNN and CDR2 SYGVQD (reference sequence). CDR3 in DNA: TGCGCCAGCAGATCTAACGGGGGCACTGAAGCTTTCTTT. Translation gives CASRSNGGTEAFF.

This chain joins TRBV14 and TRBJ2-7; D ambiguous. There are 14 residues in the CDR3. The germline gives CDR1 SGHDN, CDR2 FVKESK. V was pared by 1 base and J by 0 bases, with 7 bases between. The CDR3 nucleotides are TGTGCCAGCAGCCAAGGGCTGCTCTCCTACGAGCAGTACTTC. Translation gives CASSQGLLSYEQYF.

The V and J genes are TRBV18 and TRBJ2-7, with 8 nucleotides matching TRBD1. CDR1 and CDR2 from the germline V gene are KGHSH and LQKENI. There are 14 residues in the CDR3. With V trimmed by 4 bases and J by 2 bases, 4 bases remained unmatched. CDR3 sequence: CASSLGQAPYEQYF. The CDR3 DNA sequence: TGTGCCAGCTCACTGGGACAGGCCCCCTACGAGCAGTACTTC. The variable domain in full, with the rest retrieved from reference TRBV18 and TRBJ2-7, is NAGVMQNPRHLVRRRGQEARLRCSPMKGHSHVYWYRQLPEEGLKFMVYLQKENIIDESGMPKERFSAEFPKEGPSILRIQQVVRGDSAAYFCASSLGQAPYEQYFGPGTRLTVT.

This chain connects TRBV5-1 to TRBJ2-7, with TRBD2 identical over 11 bases. There are 15 residues in the CDR3. V shed 0 bases, J shed 6 bases, and the junction held 5 bases outside the gene matches. Germline-derived CDR1 and CDR2 are SGHRS and YFSETQ. CDR3 sequence reads: CASSLEASGRTEQYF. CDR3 coding DNA: TGCGCCAGCAGCTTGGAGGCTAGCGGGAGGACCGAGCAGTACTTC.

The chain links TRBV7-9 to TRBJ2-5, with 7 bases that match TRBD1. The CDR3 extends over 13 amino acids. Per the germline V gene, CDR1 is SEHNR and CDR2 is FQNEAQ (reference sequence). The V segment lost 8 bases and the J segment 3 bases; nucleotides outside the gene matches: 6. This CDR3 is CASGRQGKETQYF. The CDR3 region has the DNA TGTGCCAGCGGACGACAGGGAAAAGAGACCCAGTACTTC. Supplemented by reference TRBV7-9 and TRBJ2-5, the full variable domain reads DTGVSQNPRHKITKRGQNVTFRCDPISEHNRLYWYRQTLGQGPEFLTYFQNEAQLEKSRLLSDRFSAERPKGSFSTLEIQRTEQGDSAMYLCASGRQGKETQYFGPGTRLLVL.

The CDR3 DNA reads TGTGCCAGCAGCCCTTCTACTCCGGGACAGTCCTACAATGAGCAGTTCTTC. Amino acid sequence: CASSPSTPGQSYNEQFF. The chain carries TRBV2 and TRBJ2-1; 7 nucleotides align to TRBD1. V lost 6 bases and J lost 1; bases outside the gene matches: 12. The CDR3 is 17 amino acids. The germline CDR1 and CDR2 sequences are SNHLY and FYNNEI.

The chain recombines TRBV5-6 with TRBJ2-7; D is uncertain. Looked up from germline, CDR1 is SGHDT and CDR2 is YYEEEE. This CDR3 spans 15 amino acids. Trimming took 0 bases from V and 0 from J, leaving 10 bases between them. CDR3 protein: CASSLALVSSYEQYF. For the CDR3, the DNA is TGTGCCAGCAGCTTGGCCCTGGTTAGCTCCTACGAGCAGTACTTC.

The chain links TRBV7-9 to TRBJ2-2; 7 nucleotides line up with TRBD1. The CDR3 runs to 16 residues. CDR1 is SEHNR and CDR2 is FQNEAQ in the germline V gene (reference sequence). Losses at the gene ends were 2 bases for V and 1 base for J; bases not matched to a gene: 4. CDR3 sequence: CASSLLGQRNTGELFF. In DNA form, the CDR3 reads TGTGCCAGCAGCTTACTGGGACAGCGGAACACCGGGGAGCTGTTTTTT.

This chain connects TRBV10-3 to TRBJ2-7; 16 nucleotides match TRBD2. V lost 5 bases and J lost 0; bases outside the gene matches: 7. The CDR3 runs to 18 residues. Germline CDR1 ENHRY, CDR2 SYGVKD. The DNA of the CDR3 is TGTGCCATCAGTTCCGGGACTAGCGGGGGGGCCAGCTCCTACGAGCAGTACTTC. Amino acid sequence: CAISSGTSGGASSYEQYF.

The chain combines TRBV28 with TRBJ1-2, with 8 nucleotides matching TRBD1. V was clipped by 5 bases and J by 7 bases; unmatched bases: 9. CDR3 length: 14 residues. CDR1 MDHEN and CDR2 SYDVKM come from the germline V gene. DNA of the CDR3: TGTGCCAGCAGTCCACAGGGGGTAGGGCGTGGCTACACCTTC. Residues: CASSPQGVGRGYTF.

The chain employs TRBV19 and TRBJ1-1; TRBD1 matches 8 bases. The germline gives CDR1 LNHDA, CDR2 SQIVND (reference sequence). V trimming: 8 bases; J trimming: 5 bases; junction bases outside the gene matches: 10. The CDR3 runs to 14 residues. CDR3 nucleotides: TGTGCCAGTGCTCGACAGGGGTTTAGGACTGAAGCTTTCTTT. Its protein is CASARQGFRTEAFF.

J is TRBJ2-7 and V is TRBV7-2; 12 nucleotides align to TRBD2. With V trimmed by 5 bases and J by 3 bases, 2 bases remained unmatched. From germline, CDR1 is SGHTA and CDR2 FQGNSA. The CDR3 runs to 14 residues. The chain's CDR3 is CASSVTSGSYEQYF. CDR3 nucleotides: TGTGCCAGCAGCGTGACTAGCGGGAGCTACGAGCAGTACTTC. The full variable domain, its missing parts supplied by reference TRBV7-2 and TRBJ2-7, is GAGVSQSPSNKVTEKGKDVELRCDPISGHTALYWYRQSLGQGLEFLIYFQGNSAPDKSGLPSDRFSAERTGGSVSTLTIQRTQQEDSAVYLCASSVTSGSYEQYFGPGTRLTVT.

The V gene is TRBV12-3 or TRBV12-4, the J gene TRBJ1-5; D ambiguous. The CDR3 length is 12 residues. Trimming removed 5 bases from V and 7 bases from J, with 9 bases in between. The CDR3 here is CASSQTEQPQHF. Here the CDR3 DNA reads TGTGCCAGCAGTCAAACAGAGCAGCCCCAGCATTTT.

CDR3: CASSVVSKGGREQFF. In DNA form, the CDR3 reads TGTGCCAGCAGCGTAGTATCAAAAGGGGGCAGGGAGCAGTTCTTC. The V and J genes are TRBV9 and TRBJ2-1; 7 bases are a match to TRBD1. V shed 0 bases and J 10 bases; nucleotides not matched to a gene: 10. The CDR3 sequence is 15 residues long. The germline V gene has CDR1 SGDLS and CDR2 YYNGEE.

The CDR3 spells CASSAGGGGLGYGYTF. The CDR3 coding sequence is TGTGCCAGCTCCGCCGGAGGGGGGGGGTTGGGCTATGGCTACACCTTC. The J gene is TRBJ1-2, the V gene TRBV28, with D possibly matching TRBD1 (6 bases). CDR1 is MDHEN, CDR2 SYDVKM, per germline. The V end lost 8 bases, the J end lost 4 bases, and 23 bases lay between the germline ends. The CDR3 sequence is 16 residues long.

V is TRBV12-5 and J is TRBJ1-1; tentatively, D is TRBD1 (6 bases). The ends were cut back, 6 bases at V and 8 bases at J, with 16 bases in the middle. CDR1 is LGHNT, CDR2 FRNRAP, per germline. CDR3 length equals 13 residues. CDR3 nucleotide sequence: TGTGCTAGTGGCAGGGACATCCCGGGGGAAGCTTTCTTT. Its protein is CASGRDIPGEAFF.

In its sample, this clone was seen a few times. This sequence joins TRBV28 and TRBJ1-2, with D unresolved. CDR3 size: 14 residues. V lost 6 bases and J 5 bases, leaving 16 bases between the germline ends. Looked up from germline, CDR1 is MDHEN and CDR2 is SYDVKM. The CDR3 spells CASRIPGVGYGYTF. The CDR3 DNA sequence: TGTGCCAGCAGAATCCCCGGGGTTGGGTATGGCTACACCTTC.